This TCR beta chain was captured by sequencing in a study of CD8+CD57+ T cells in acquired aplastic anemia. Study context: An average of about 3.2 ug of DNA was obtained from sorted CD4+ and CD8+ cells. The average read count for CD4+ cells in healthy donors was around 9.9 million. Study-level findings and limits: Patients and controls were not found to differ significantly in CD8+ Simpson's diversity.

Profiling of TCR beta VDJ combinations and CDR3 sequences used genomic DNA as template. Each CDR3 protein is one row after TCRdb ran MiXCR on the reads. Of roughly 200,000 distinct CDR3 sequences listed, around 63% are singletons. Note on this clonotype: Antigen specificity is unknown.

Sequencing was done on a sample of sorted CD4+, CD8+, or CD8+CD57+ T cells (not recorded which) from PBMCs. The TCR originated in a human donor in good health.

The chain's CDR3 is CASSIGFGGTEAFF. In DNA, the CDR3 is TGTGCCAGTAGTATAGGGTTCGGAGGGACAGAAGCTTTCTTT. The rearrangement uses TRBV19 and TRBJ1-1; D might be TRBD1 (6 bases). This CDR3 region has 14 residues. Germline-derived CDR1 and CDR2 are LNHDA and SQIVND (reference sequence). V was shortened by 1 base and J by 8 bases, with 14 bases between the two germline ends. Looking up the rest from reference TRBV19 and TRBJ1-1 gives the full variable domain: DGGITQSPKYLFRKEGQNVTLSCEQNLNHDAMYWYRQDPGQGLRLIYYSQIVNDFQKGDIAEGYSVSREKKESFPLTVTSAQKNPTAFYLCASSIGFGGTEAFFGQGTRLTVV.